One T cell receptor beta chain is described in this entry. The data stem from a study of regulatory T cells in long-lasting Graves disease. Building the TCR beta libraries relied on iRepertoire HTBI primers, and CDR3 regions underwent Arm-PCR. TCRdb recomputed calls from the multiplex PCR reads with MiXCR, one row per CDR3 protein. The data hold about 470,000 distinct CDR3 sequences, with less than 25% observed a single time. The sample's time point: persistent/refractory GD, antithyroid drugs over 5 years with positive TRAb. RNA isolated from PBMCs was used to make the TCR library. Germline V gene data show CDR1 as SGHTA and CDR2 as FQGNSA. Trimming took 0 bases from V and 4 from J; bases not matched to a gene: 6. The CDR3 runs 16 residues.

This receptor was identified in a female donor with Graves disease. This sequence joins TRBV7-2 and TRBJ2-1; 7 bases agree with TRBD1. The sequences come from peripheral blood mononuclear cells (PBMCs), collected when the disease was refractory, from a patient treated with antithyroid drugs. CDR3 DNA sequence: TGTGCCAGCAGCTTAGCGATCGGGACAGAATACAATGAGCAGTTCTTC. It is translated as CASSLAIGTEYNEQFF.